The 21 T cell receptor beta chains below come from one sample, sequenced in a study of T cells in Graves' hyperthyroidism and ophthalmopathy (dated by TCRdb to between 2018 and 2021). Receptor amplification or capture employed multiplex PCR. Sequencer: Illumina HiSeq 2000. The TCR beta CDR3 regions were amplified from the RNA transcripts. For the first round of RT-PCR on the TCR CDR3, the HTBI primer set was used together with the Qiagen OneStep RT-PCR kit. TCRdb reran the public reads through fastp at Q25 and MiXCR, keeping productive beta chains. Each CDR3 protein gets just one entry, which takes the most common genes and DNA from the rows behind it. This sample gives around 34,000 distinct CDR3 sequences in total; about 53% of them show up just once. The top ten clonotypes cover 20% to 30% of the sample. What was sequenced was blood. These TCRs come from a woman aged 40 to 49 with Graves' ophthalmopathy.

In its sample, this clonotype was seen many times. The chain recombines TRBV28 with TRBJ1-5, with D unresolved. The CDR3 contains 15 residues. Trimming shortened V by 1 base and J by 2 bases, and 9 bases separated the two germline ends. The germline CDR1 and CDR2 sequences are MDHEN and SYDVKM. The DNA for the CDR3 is TGTGCCAGCAGTTTATATCTCCAGGGCAATCAGCCCCAGCATTTT. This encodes CASSLYLQGNQPQHF. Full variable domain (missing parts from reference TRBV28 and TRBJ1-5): DVKVTQSSRYLVKRTGEKVFLECVQDMDHENMFWYRQDPGLGLRLIYFSYDVKMKEKGDIPEGYSVSREKKERFSLILESASTNQTSMYLCASSLYLQGNQPQHFGDGTRLSIL.

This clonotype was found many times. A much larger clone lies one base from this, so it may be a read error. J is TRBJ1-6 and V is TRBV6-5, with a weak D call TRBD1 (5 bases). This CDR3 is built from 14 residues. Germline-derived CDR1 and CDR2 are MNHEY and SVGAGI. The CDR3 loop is CASSYRGENSPLRF. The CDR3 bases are TGTGCCAGCAGTTACAGGGGTGAGAATTCACCCCTCCGCTTT.

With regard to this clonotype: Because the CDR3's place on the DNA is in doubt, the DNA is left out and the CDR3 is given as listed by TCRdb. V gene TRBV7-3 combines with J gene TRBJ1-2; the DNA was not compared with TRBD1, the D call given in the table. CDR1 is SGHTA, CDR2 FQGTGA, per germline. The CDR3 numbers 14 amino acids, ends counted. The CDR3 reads CASSWGQGASGNTF.

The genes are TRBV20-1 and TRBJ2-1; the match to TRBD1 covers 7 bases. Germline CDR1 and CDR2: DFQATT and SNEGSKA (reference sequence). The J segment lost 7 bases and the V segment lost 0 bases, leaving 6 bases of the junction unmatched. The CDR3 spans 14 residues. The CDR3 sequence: CSARDRNRGNEQFF. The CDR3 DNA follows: TGCAGTGCTAGAGATAGGAACAGGGGAAATGAGCAGTTCTTC.

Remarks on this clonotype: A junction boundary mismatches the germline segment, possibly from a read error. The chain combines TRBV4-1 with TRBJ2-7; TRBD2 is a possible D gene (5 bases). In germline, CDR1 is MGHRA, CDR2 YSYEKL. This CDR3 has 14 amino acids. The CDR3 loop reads CASSLTGSDYEQYF. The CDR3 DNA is TGCGCCAGCAGCCTAACCGGGTCTGACTACGAGCAGTATTTC.

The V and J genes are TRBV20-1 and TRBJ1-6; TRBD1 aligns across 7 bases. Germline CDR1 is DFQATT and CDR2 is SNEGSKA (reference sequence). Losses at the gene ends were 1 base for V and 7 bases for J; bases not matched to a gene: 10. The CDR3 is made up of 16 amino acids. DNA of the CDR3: TGCAGTGCTAGAGGCCCAGGGGGACTGTTGAATTCACCCCTCCACTTT. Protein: CSARGPGGLLNSPLHF.

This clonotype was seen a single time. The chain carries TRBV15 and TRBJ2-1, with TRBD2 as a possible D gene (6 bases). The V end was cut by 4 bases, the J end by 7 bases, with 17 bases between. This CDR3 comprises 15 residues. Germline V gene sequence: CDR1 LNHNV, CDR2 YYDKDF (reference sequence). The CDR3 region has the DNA TGTGCCACCAGCATTCCCGGGACTTTGGGAAATGAGCAGTTCTTC. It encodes CATSIPGTLGNEQFF.

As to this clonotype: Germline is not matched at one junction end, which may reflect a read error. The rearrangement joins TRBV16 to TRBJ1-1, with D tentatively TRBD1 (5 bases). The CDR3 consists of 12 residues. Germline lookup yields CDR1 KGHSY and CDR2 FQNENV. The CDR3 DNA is TGTGCCAGCGGCCAATCCTGGGGCCAAGCTTTCTTT. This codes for CASGQSWGQAFF.

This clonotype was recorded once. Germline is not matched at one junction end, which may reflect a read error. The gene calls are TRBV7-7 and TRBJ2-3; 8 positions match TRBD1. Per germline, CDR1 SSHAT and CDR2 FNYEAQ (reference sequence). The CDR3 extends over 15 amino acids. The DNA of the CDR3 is TGTGCTAGCAGCTTGGGACAGGAACACCCAGATACGCAGTATTTT. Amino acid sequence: CASSLGQEHPDTQYF.

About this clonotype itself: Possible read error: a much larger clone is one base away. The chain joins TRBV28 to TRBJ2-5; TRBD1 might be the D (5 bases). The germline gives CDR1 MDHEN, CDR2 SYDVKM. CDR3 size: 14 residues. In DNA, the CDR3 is TGTGCCCGCAGCTCGGCGACAGTCCAAGAGACCCAGTACTTC. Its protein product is CARSSATVQETQYF. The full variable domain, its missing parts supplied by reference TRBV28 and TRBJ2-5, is DVKVTQSSRYLVKRTGEKVFLECVQDMDHENMFWYRQDPGLGLRLIYFSYDVKMKEKGDIPEGYSVSREKKERFSLILESASTNQTSMYLCARSSATVQETQYFGPGTRLLVL.

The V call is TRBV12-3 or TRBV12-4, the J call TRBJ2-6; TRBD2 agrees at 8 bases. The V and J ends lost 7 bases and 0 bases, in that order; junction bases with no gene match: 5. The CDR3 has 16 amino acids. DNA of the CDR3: TGTGCCAGCATTCTAGCGGGTTCCTCTGGGGCCAACGTCCTGACTTTC. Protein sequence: CASILAGSSGANVLTF.

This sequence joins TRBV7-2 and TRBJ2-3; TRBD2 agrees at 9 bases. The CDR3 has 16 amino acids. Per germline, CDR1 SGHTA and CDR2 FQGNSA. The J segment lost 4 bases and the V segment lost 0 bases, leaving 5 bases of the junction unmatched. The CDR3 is CASSLATRGGADTQYF. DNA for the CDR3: TGTGCCAGCAGCTTAGCTACTCGCGGGGGGGCAGATACGCAGTATTTT. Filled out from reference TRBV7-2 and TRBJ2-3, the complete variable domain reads GAGVSQSPSNKVTEKGKDVELRCDPISGHTALYWYRQSLGQGLEFLIYFQGNSAPDKSGLPSDRFSAERTGGSVSTLTIQRTQQEDSAVYLCASSLATRGGADTQYFGPGTRLTVL.

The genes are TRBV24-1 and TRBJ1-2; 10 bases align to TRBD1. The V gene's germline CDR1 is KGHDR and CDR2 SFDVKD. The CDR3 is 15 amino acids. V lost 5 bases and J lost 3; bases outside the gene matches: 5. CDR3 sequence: CATSGAGTGDYGYTF. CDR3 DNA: TGTGCCACCAGTGGGGCCGGGACAGGGGACTATGGCTACACCTTC.

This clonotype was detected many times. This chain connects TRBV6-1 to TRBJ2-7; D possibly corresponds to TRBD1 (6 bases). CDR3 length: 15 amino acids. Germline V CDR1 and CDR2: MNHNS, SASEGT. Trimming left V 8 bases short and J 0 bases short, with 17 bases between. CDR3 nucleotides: TGTGCCAGCGTTTACAAGGGGGTCTCCTCCTACGAGCAGTACTTC. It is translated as CASVYKGVSSYEQYF.

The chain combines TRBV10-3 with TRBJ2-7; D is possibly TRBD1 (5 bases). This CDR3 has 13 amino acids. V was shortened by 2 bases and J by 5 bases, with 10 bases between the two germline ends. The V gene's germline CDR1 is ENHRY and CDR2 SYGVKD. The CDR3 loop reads CAISEQGRDEQYF. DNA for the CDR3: TGTGCCATCAGTGAGCAGGGAAGGGACGAGCAGTACTTC.

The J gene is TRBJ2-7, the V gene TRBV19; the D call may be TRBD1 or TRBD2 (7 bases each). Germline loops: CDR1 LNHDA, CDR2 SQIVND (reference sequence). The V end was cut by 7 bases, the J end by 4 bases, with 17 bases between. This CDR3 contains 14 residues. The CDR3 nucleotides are TGTGCCAGTACCCAGGGGGGGGCAGGGTACGAGCAGTACTTC. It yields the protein CASTQGGAGYEQYF.

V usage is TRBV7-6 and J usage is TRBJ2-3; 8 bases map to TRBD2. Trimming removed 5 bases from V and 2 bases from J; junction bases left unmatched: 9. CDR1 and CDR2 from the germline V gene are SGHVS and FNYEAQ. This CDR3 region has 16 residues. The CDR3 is CASSPSGGLHTDTQYF. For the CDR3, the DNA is TGTGCCAGCAGCCCCAGCGGGGGACTCCACACAGATACGCAGTATTTT.

The CDR3 reads CASSGRTQGNEQYF. As DNA, the CDR3 is TGTGCCAGCAGCGGCCGAACACAGGGGAACGAGCAGTACTTC. This sequence joins TRBV9 and TRBJ2-7; TRBD1 matches 7 bases. The ends lost 3 bases at V and 5 bases at J; junction bases unmatched: 8. The CDR3 extends over 14 amino acids. Looked up from germline, CDR1 is SGDLS and CDR2 is YYNGEE.

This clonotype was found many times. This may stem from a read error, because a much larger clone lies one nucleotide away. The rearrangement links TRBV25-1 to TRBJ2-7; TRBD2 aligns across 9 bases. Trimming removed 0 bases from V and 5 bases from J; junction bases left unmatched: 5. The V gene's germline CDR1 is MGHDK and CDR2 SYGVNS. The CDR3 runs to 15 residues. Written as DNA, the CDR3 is TGTGCCAGCAGTGAATATGCGGGAGGGGCCAACGAGCAGTACTTC. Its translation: CASSEYAGGANEQYF.

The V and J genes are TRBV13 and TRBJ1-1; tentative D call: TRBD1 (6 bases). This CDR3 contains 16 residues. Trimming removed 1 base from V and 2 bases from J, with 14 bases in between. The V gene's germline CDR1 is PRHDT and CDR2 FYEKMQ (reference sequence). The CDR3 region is CASSLEGVAGNTEAFF. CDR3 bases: TGTGCCAGCAGCTTAGAGGGGGTTGCTGGAAACACTGAAGCTTTCTTT. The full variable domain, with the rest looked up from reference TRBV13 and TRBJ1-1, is AAGVIQSPRHLIKEKRETATLKCYPIPRHDTVYWYQQGPGQDPQFLISFYEKMQSDKGSIPDRFSAQQFSDYHSELNMSSLELGDSALYFCASSLEGVAGNTEAFFGQGTRLTVV.

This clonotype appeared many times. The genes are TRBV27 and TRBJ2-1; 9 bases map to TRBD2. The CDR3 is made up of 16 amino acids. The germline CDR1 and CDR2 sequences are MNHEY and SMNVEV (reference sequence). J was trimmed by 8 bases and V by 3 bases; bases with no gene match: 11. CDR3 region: CASSLLVSGRSDEQFF. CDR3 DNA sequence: TGTGCCAGCAGTTTGCTGGTAAGCGGGAGGTCGGATGAGCAGTTCTTC.